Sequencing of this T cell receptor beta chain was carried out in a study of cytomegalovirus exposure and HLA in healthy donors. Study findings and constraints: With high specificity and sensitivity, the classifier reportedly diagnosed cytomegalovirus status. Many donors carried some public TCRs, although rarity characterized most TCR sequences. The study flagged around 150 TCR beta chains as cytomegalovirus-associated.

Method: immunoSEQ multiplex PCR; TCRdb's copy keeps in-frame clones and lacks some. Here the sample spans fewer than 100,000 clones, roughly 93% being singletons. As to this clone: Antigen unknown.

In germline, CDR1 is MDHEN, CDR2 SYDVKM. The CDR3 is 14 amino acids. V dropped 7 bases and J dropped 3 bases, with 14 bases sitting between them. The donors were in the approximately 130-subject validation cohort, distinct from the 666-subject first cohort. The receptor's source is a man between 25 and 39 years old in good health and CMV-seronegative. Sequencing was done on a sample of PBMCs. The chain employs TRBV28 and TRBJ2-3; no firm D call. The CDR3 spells CASTTTLSTDTQYF. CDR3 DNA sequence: TGTGCCAGCACTACTACCCTCTCTACAGATACGCAGTATTTT.